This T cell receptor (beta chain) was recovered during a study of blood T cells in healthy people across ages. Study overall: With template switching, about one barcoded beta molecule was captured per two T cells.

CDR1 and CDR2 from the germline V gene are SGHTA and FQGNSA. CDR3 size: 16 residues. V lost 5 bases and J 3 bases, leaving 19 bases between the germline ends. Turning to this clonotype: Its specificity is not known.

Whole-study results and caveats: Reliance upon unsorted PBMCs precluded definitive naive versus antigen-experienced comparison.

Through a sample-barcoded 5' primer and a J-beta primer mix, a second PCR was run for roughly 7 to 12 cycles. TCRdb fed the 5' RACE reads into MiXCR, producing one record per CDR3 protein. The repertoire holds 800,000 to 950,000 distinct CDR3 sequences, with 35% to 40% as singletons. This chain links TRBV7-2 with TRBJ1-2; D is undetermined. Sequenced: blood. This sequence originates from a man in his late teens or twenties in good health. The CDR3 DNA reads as TGTGCCAGCAGCCCTACTACAGCCGCTAACGACTATGGCTACACCTTC. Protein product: CASSPTTAANDYGYTF.